This TCR beta chain is from a study of blood T cell repertoires in COVID-19 (dated by TCRdb to about 2020). About the study as a whole: Samples covering the acute and convalescent phases of COVID-19 were provided by collaborators in the United States, Italy and Spain. The prospective study material was composed of cDNA or gDNA derived from T cells, B-cell-depleted T cells, or PBMCs. Deeply sampled blood TCRbeta repertoires from subjects exposed to, actively infected with, or recovered from COVID-19 were included in the dataset. The repertoires were released in a freely available public database meant as a resource for research on the immune response to SARS-CoV-2. Samples came from the ongoing ImmuneRACE study (first 160 participants) plus 1,254 subjects from 6 global collaborators. Sample metadata almost always included a de-identified subject ID, COVID-19 status, age in years and sex. Where HLA class I and class II types were available, the types were taken from metadata supplied by the sample provider, not from assay-based typing.

Each collaborating institution followed its own protocols to collect whole blood in K2EDTA tubes. For TCRbeta analysis, collaborator samples were shipped as frozen whole blood, as isolated PBMCs, or as DNA extracted from either sample type. TCRbeta CDR3 regions were amplified from genomic DNA using the immunoSEQ Assay, a bias-controlled multiplex PCR. In the paper's pipeline: The number of nucleated cells in each sample was estimated by amplification of reference gene primers within the assay. Sequence reads were collapsed and filtered to measure the absolute abundance of every unique TCRbeta CDR3 rearrangement. For each sample, productive Simpson clonality was calculated as the square root of Simpson's diversity index over productive rearrangements. Imported from immuneACCESS, the table was reduced by TCRdb to in-frame sequences with V and J called. These copies leave out some clones; in studies compared against another copy, an unresolved V gene accounts for under half, and the cause of the remainder is not known. The DNA gave D and trimming, while V, J and clone size come from that table. The sample table records about 110,000 clones; roughly 83% of these occur just once. In total, the top ten clones hold about 18% of the sample.

The paper as a whole reports these results and caveats: How much clinical and demographic metadata was included differed by source and by participant, and the metadata was provided uncurated.

A remark on this clone: What antigen it recognizes has not been identified. Base qualities are not at hand, and no much larger clone is one base apart.

This TCR was sampled from a woman aged 55-70 years with acute or convalescent COVID-19. Input material: peripheral blood.

CDR3 protein: CASTLTGSGYTF. The bases read TGTGCCAGCACTCTAACAGGGAGCGGCTACACCTTC. This receptor chain uses TRBV12-3 or TRBV12-4 and TRBJ1-2, with TRBD1 perhaps the D gene, on 6 matching bases. Including cysteine and phenylalanine, the CDR3 has 12 amino acids. Solely the CDR3 DNA is kept, with 36 bases framed from the first base. V and J lose 7 bases and 8 bases, and a span of 14 bases separates them.